These 12 T cell receptor beta chains were all obtained from the same sample, sequenced in a study of cytomegalovirus exposure and HLA in healthy donors. The PCR made use of 60 Vbeta and 13 Jbeta primers. The table came from immunoSEQ multiplex PCR; TCRdb's copy has only in-frame clones and leaves some out. The table includes around 200,000 clones, around 75% detected once. The specimen sequenced was PBMCs. The receptor set was obtained from a male donor in good health and CMV-seronegative.

This clone came up once. The chain carries TRBV4-3 and TRBJ2-1; 9 bases map to TRBD1. J gave up 6 bases and V 4 bases, and 1 base lay outside the gene matches. The CDR3 has 13 residues. The germline V gene encodes CDR1 LGHNA and CDR2 YSLEER. The CDR3 reads CASSLGQGNEQFF. In nucleotides, the CDR3 is TGCGCCAGCAGCCTGGGACAGGGCAATGAGCAGTTCTTC.

The rearrangement links TRBV7-3 to TRBJ2-3; D ambiguous. V lost 5 bases, J lost 0 bases, and 9 bases lay in between. This CDR3 has 14 residues. Germline assignment: CDR1 SGHTA and CDR2 FQGTGA. Written as DNA, the CDR3 is TGTGCCAGCAGCAGCTACGGGAGCACAGATACGCAGTATTTT. This sequence encodes CASSSYGSTDTQYF.

This clone came up once. The rearrangement joins TRBV6-5 to TRBJ1-5, with D maybe TRBD1 (6 bases). The V and J ends lost 6 bases and 7 bases respectively, with 13 bases between them. Looked up from germline, CDR1 is MNHEY and CDR2 is SVGAGI. The CDR3 loop spans 13 amino acids. CDR3 bases: TGTGCCAGCAGCCCACCAGGGGTCCAGCCCCAGCATTTT. It codes for CASSPPGVQPQHF.

In nucleotides, the CDR3 is TGCGCCAGCAGCCAAGACCCGACAGGGGTCGGGGAGACCCAGTACTTC. It translates to CASSQDPTGVGETQYF. This sequence joins TRBV4-3 and TRBJ2-5; 8 nucleotides align to TRBD1. This CDR3 has 16 residues. The trim removed 0 bases at V and 5 bases at J, leaving 8 bases unmatched. Germline V CDR1 and CDR2: LGHNA, YSLEER.

The chain uses TRBV5-1 and TRBJ2-5; D possibly corresponds to TRBD2 (6 bases). V was cut by 4 bases and J by 0 bases, with 13 bases left in between. Germline values: CDR1 SGHRS, CDR2 YFSETQ. CDR3 size: 15 residues. The CDR3, as DNA: TGCGCCAGCAGCGTTGACCGGGGGAACCAAGAGACCCAGTACTTC. Translating it yields CASSVDRGNQETQYF.

The chain uses TRBV28 and TRBJ2-1; 7 bases are a match to TRBD2. This CDR3 comprises 16 residues. J was trimmed by 5 bases and V by 4 bases; bases with no gene match: 11. CDR1 and CDR2 from the germline V gene are MDHEN and SYDVKM. The CDR3 DNA reads TGTGCCAGCAGTTCCCCGAGGAGCGGGACCCACAATGAGCAGTTCTTC. It translates to CASSSPRSGTHNEQFF.

This clone was seen a few times. V usage is TRBV9 and J usage is TRBJ2-7, with D tentatively TRBD2 (7 bases). Germline lookup yields CDR1 SGDLS and CDR2 YYNGEE. The CDR3 consists of 13 residues. V lost 10 bases to trimming and J lost 0 bases, with 14 bases between them. The CDR3 nucleotides are TGTGCCTCCGGGGGGCTAAGCTCCTACGAGCAGTACTTC. Translation: CASGGLSSYEQYF.

The chain recombines TRBV9 with TRBJ2-2; 10 nucleotides agree with TRBD2. In germline, CDR1 is SGDLS, CDR2 YYNGEE. This CDR3 contains 15 residues. Germline trimming cut 0 bases from V and 4 bases from J; bases unmatched to any gene: 0. The CDR3 DNA reads TGTGCCAGCAGCGTAGAGCGGGGGGGCACCGGGGAGCTGTTTTTT. It encodes CASSVERGGTGELFF. The complete variable domain, with remaining parts taken from reference TRBV9 and TRBJ2-2, reads DSGVTQTPKHLITATGQRVTLRCSPRSGDLSVYWYQQSLDQGLQFLIQYYNGEERAKGNILERFSAQQFPDLHSELNLSSLELGDSALYFCASSVERGGTGELFFGEGSRLTVL.

This sequence joins TRBV27 and TRBJ2-1; D gene uncertain. The CDR3 is 17 amino acids. Germline loops: CDR1 MNHEY, CDR2 SMNVEV (reference sequence). V lost 7 bases and J lost 0, with 19 bases in between. The CDR3 reads CASTPFLPLSSYNEQFF. CDR3 DNA: TGTGCCAGCACTCCGTTCTTACCTCTTAGCTCCTACAATGAGCAGTTCTTC.

The chain combines TRBV4-1 with TRBJ1-2; weak D call: TRBD1 (6 bases). The CDR3 is made up of 16 amino acids. The ends were cut back, 3 bases at V and 7 bases at J, with 21 bases in the middle. From germline, CDR1 is MGHRA and CDR2 YSYEKL. This CDR3 reads CASSHSPGATNSGYTF. CDR3 DNA: TGCGCCAGCAGCCACAGTCCAGGGGCCACGAATAGTGGCTACACCTTC.

The V call is TRBV5-4, the J call TRBJ1-5; possible D gene TRBD1, 5 bases. This CDR3 has 15 residues. Germline V lookup: CDR1 SGHNT, CDR2 YYREEE (reference sequence). Trimming stripped 0 bases from V and 4 bases from J, with 11 bases between. Written as DNA, the CDR3 is TGTGCCAGCAGCTTGGGGGGCAGCGTAAATCAGCCCCAGCATTTT. This encodes CASSLGGSVNQPQHF.

The V and J genes are TRBV12-5 and TRBJ1-5; D gene unclear. V was trimmed by 3 bases and J by 6 bases, leaving 12 bases between them. CDR1 and CDR2 (germline): LGHNT, FRNRAP. The CDR3 loop spans 14 amino acids. The CDR3 nucleotides are TGTGCTAGTGGTTTAGGAGGGCGAGGTCAGCCCCAGCATTTT. Amino acids: CASGLGGRGQPQHF.